This T cell receptor (beta chain) was observed in a study of patients and donors after allogeneic stem cell transplantation. TCRdb reprocessed the RT-PCR reads with MiXCR, giving one entry per CDR3 protein. The sample has about 160,000 distinct CDR3 sequences, 30% to 45% seen once; the top ten hold approximately 50%. CDR3 length: 13 residues. As regards this clonotype: One end of the junction fails to match germline, which may point to a read error.

J is TRBJ1-5 and V is TRBV12-3 or TRBV12-4, with 7 bases that match TRBD1. What was sequenced was blood, either unsorted or a sorted T cell fraction (not recorded which). The sequence was collected from a human donor who was either an allogeneic HSCT recipient or a stem cell or donor lymphocyte infusion donor (not recorded which). It is not recorded whose cells these are; they may come from a transplant donor. Here the CDR3 reads CASRLTGFQPKHF. The CDR3 DNA sequence: TGTGCCAGCAGGTTGACAGGGTTTCAGCCCAAGCATTTT.